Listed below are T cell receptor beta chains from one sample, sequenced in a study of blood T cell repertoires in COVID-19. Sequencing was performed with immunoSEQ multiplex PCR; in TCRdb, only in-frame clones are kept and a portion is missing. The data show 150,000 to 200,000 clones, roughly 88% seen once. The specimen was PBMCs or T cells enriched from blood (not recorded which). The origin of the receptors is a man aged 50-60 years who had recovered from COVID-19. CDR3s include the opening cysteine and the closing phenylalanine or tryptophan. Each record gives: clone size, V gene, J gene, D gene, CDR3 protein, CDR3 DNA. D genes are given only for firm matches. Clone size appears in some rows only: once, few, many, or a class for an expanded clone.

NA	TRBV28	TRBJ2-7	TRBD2	CALRWGGAGNEQYF	TGTGCCCTCCGTTGGGGGGGAGCGGGTAACGAGCAGTACTTC
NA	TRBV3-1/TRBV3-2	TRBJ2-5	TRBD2	CASSQAQRGQETQYF	TGTGCCAGCAGCCAAGCCCAGCGGGGTCAAGAGACCCAGTACTTC
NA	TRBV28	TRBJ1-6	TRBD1	CASSPGQYNSPLHF	TGTGCCAGCAGTCCGGGACAGTATAATTCACCCCTCCACTTT
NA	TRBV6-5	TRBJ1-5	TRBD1	CASRLGQASNQPQHF	TGTGCCAGTAGACTGGGACAGGCGAGCAATCAGCCCCAGCATTTT
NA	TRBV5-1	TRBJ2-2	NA	CASSLQDRNTGELFF	TGCGCCAGCAGCTTGCAGGACAGGAACACCGGGGAGCTGTTTTTT
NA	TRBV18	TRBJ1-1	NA	CASSPFPGVETEAFF	TGTGCCAGCTCACCATTTCCGGGGGTGGAAACTGAAGCTTTCTTT
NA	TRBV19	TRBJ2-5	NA	CASRPTGNPQETQYF	TGTGCCAGTAGGCCAACAGGGAACCCCCAAGAGACCCAGTACTTC
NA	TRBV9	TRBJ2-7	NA	CASSVGWMSGEQYF	TGTGCCAGCAGCGTAGGCTGGATGTCGGGGGAGCAGTACTTC
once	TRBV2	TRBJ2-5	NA	CASRHQTTQMTQETQYF	TGTGCCAGCAGGCACCAGACTACCCAAATGACGCAAGAGACCCAGTACTTC
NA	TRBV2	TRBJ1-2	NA	CASSQLVMGGSYGYTF	TGTGCCAGCAGTCAATTGGTTATGGGGGGAAGCTATGGCTACACCTTC
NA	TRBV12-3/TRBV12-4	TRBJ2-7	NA	CASRHTGWEQYF	TGTGCCAGCAGACATACAGGGTGGGAGCAGTACTTC
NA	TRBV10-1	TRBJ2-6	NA	CASSGTAGANVLTF	TGCGCCAGCAGTGGGACAGCTGGGGCCAACGTCCTGACTTTC
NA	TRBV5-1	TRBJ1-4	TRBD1	CASSLARQGINEKLFF	TGCGCCAGCAGCTTGGCACGACAGGGGATTAATGAAAAACTGTTTTTT
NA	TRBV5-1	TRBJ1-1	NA	CASSLDGRNTEAFF	TGCGCCAGCAGCTTGGATGGCCGCAACACTGAAGCTTTCTTT
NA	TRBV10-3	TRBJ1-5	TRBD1	CAIRGTAGSNQPQHF	TGTGCCATCAGGGGGACAGCTGGGAGCAATCAGCCCCAGCATTTT
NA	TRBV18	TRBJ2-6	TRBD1	CASSPNGQGGLPSGANVLTF	TGTGCCAGCTCACCTAACGGACAGGGGGGTTTGCCCTCTGGGGCCAACGTCCTGACTTTC
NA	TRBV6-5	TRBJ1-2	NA	CASSYLTGLNYGYTF	TGTGCCAGCAGTTACCTGACAGGTCTCAACTATGGCTACACCTTC
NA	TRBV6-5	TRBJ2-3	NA	CASSYSFQITDTQYF	TGTGCCAGCAGTTACTCGTTTCAGATCACAGATACGCAGTATTTT
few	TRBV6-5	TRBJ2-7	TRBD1	CASKLWDSSYEQYF	TGTGCCAGCAAGTTGTGGGACAGCTCCTACGAGCAGTACTTC
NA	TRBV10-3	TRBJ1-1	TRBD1	CARRQGVNTEAFF	TGTGCCAGACGACAGGGAGTGAACACTGAAGCTTTCTTT
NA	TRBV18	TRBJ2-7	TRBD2	CASSPLGTSGGHEQYF	TGTGCCAGCTCACCACTCGGGACTAGCGGGGGGCACGAGCAGTACTTC
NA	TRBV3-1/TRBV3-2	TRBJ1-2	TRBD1	CASSQGTGDFGYTF	TGTGCCAGCAGCCAGGGGACAGGGGATTTTGGCTACACCTTC